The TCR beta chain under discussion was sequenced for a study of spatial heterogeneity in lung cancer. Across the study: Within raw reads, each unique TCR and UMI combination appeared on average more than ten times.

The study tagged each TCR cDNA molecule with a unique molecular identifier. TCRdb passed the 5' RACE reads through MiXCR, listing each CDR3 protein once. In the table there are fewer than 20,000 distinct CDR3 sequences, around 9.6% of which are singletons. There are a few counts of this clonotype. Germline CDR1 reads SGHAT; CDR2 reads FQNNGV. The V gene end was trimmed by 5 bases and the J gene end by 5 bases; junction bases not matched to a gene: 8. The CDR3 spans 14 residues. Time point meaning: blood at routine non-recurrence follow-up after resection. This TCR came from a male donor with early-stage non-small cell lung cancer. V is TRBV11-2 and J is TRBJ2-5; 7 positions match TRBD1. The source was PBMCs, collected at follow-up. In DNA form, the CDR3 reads TGTGCCAGCAGCCCGACAGGGAATAGGGAGACCCAGTACTTC. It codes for CASSPTGNRETQYF.